Detailed here is one TCR beta chain. The antigen remains unidentified. The V gene lost 5 bases and the J gene lost 0 bases, with 14 bases spanning the gap. Germline-derived CDR1 and CDR2 are MDHEN and SYDVKM. CDR3 length: 15 residues. This sample is drawn from a study of T-cell reconstitution after alpha-beta-depleted transplantation in children. A TCRbeta library incorporating unique molecular identifiers was prepared. TCRdb re-derived calls from the PCR reads in MiXCR, one entry per CDR3 protein. The table lists 200,000 to 250,000 distinct CDR3 sequences, around 7% of them singletons, with just over 5.5% in the top ten. Study results and limitations: It was reported that alpha-beta T cells came from several hundred expanded graft clones (about two months after transplant). At the one-year point after transplant, T-cell counts and TCRbeta diversity were found to come mostly from T cells that had been newly produced. Surviving recipient T cells and intrathymic progenitors accounted for some patients' high TCRbeta diversity at day 60.

V usage is TRBV28 and J usage is TRBJ2-7, with a weak D call TRBD2 (5 bases). The sequence was collected from a boy aged 2 to 10 with acute lymphoblastic leukemia, due to receive a stem cell transplant. The sequencing used PBMCs, collected before TCRalphabeta/CD19-depleted stem cell transplant. The CDR3: CASSARGGFSYEQYF. Written as DNA, the CDR3 is TGTGCCAGCAGTGCCCGGGGTGGGTTCTCCTACGAGCAGTACTTC.